The 26 T cell receptor beta chains in this list originate from one sample, sequenced in a study of T cell repertoires in cytomegalovirus infection. TCRdb re-analysed the reads in MiXCR, keeping a single row per CDR3 protein. The sample comprises some 900,000 distinct CDR3 sequences, 30% to 35% of which are singletons, and 9.5% to 15% rests with the top ten. These TCRs' antigens remain unknown. This sample comprised cultured CD8+ T cells from PBMCs, obtained from culture after CMV antigen stimulation. The receptors were gathered from a human donor in good health (CMV status not recorded). Some clones in this sample may be carry-over from other donors' samples.

This clonotype turned up a few times. This sequence joins TRBV7-9 and TRBJ2-3, with 9 bases lining up with TRBD2. V trimming: 3 bases; J trimming: 5 bases; junction bases outside the gene matches: 6. The CDR3 sequence is 15 residues long. CDR1 and CDR2 from the germline V gene are SEHNR and FQNEAQ (reference sequence). DNA for the CDR3: TGTGCCAGCAGCTTTAGCGGGGGCCAGGGAGATACGCAGTATTTT. Its protein is CASSFSGGQGDTQYF.

DNA for the CDR3: TGTGCCAGCAGTGAAGGGTGGCCCCAGGGGTCCTACGAGCAGTACGTC. It is translated as CASSEGWPQGSYEQYV. The chain carries TRBV2 and TRBJ2-7; maybe TRBD1 (6 bases). Germline CDR1 SNHLY, CDR2 FYNNEI. The V end lost 1 base, the J end lost 1 base, and 14 bases lay between the germline ends. This CDR3 region has 16 residues.

V is TRBV7-2 and J is TRBJ2-3, with TRBD1 matching 7 bases. With V trimmed by 2 bases and J by 3 bases, 5 bases remained unmatched. Germline V lookup: CDR1 SGHTA, CDR2 FQGNSA. The length of the CDR3 is 15 residues. Here the CDR3 DNA reads TGTGCCAGCAGCTTACTACAGGGGCTAACAGATACGCAGTATTTT. It specifies CASSLLQGLTDTQYF.

Many counts were recorded for this clonotype. The chain is built from TRBV7-9 and TRBJ2-5; D perhaps matches TRBD1 (6 bases). The CDR3 covers 14 residues. CDR1 and CDR2 from the germline V gene are SEHNR and FQNEAQ (reference sequence). V dropped 4 bases and J dropped 1 base, with 10 bases sitting between them. The CDR3 sequence is CASSSEDSQETQYF. The CDR3 coding sequence is TGTGCCAGCAGCTCCGAGGACAGCCAAGAGACCCAGTACTTC.

The chain recombines TRBV6-5 with TRBJ1-5; D not resolved. The CDR3 contains 14 residues. Germline V CDR1 and CDR2: MNHEY, SVGAGI. The ends were cut back, 1 base at V and 8 bases at J, with 12 bases in the middle. The CDR3 DNA is TGTGCCAGCAGTTACTTGGCGGGGAGGGAGCCCCAGCATTTT. This gives the protein CASSYLAGREPQHF.

A remark on this clonotype: At one of its ends the junction is not consistent with the germline gene, which may arise from a read error. This sequence joins TRBV7-6 and TRBJ2-1, with TRBD2 identical over 11 bases. Per the germline V gene, CDR1 is SGHVS and CDR2 is FNYEAQ. The CDR3 sequence is 15 residues long. The CDR3 DNA reads TGTGCCGGCAGCGCCCTAGCGGGGGGAAACAATGAGCAGTTCTTC. Translation: CAGSALAGGNNEQFF. The full variable domain, rest sourced from reference TRBV7-6 and TRBJ2-1, is GAGVSQSPRYKVTKRGQDVALRCDPISGHVSLYWYRQALGQGPEFLTYFNYEAQQDKSGLPNDRFSAERPEGSISTLTIQRTEQRDSAMYRCAGSALAGGNNEQFFGPGTRLTVL.

The chain uses TRBV6-1 and TRBJ2-7; 9 bases are a match to TRBD1. The germline V gene has CDR1 MNHNS and CDR2 SASEGT. The CDR3 extends over 15 amino acids. V gave up 2 bases and J gave up 5 bases; unmatched junction bases: 7. CDR3 sequence: CASSEKWDRAHEQYF. In DNA form, the CDR3 reads TGTGCCAGCAGTGAAAAATGGGACAGGGCCCACGAGCAGTACTTC.

The table lists this clonotype with a few counts. The chain combines TRBV4-3 with TRBJ2-5, with TRBD2 as a possible D gene (6 bases). The V and J ends lost 3 bases and 5 bases respectively, with 19 bases between them. The CDR3 has 16 amino acids. Germline V gene lookup returns CDR1 LGHNA and CDR2 YSLEER. In DNA form, the CDR3 reads TGCGCCAGCAGCCAGATGGGACTCAGCCTTAGGGAGACCCAGTACTTC. Its translation: CASSQMGLSLRETQYF.

V and J are TRBV2 and TRBJ2-5; D gene unclear. The germline V and J ends were trimmed by 3 bases and 10 bases, with 12 bases remaining between them. The CDR3 covers 12 residues. The germline V gene has CDR1 SNHLY and CDR2 FYNNEI. CDR3 region: CASSDSRLSQYF. CDR3 bases: TGTGCCAGCAGTGACTCCCGTTTGAGCCAGTACTTC.

This rearrangement joins TRBV6-5 to TRBJ1-2, with D perhaps TRBD1 (5 bases). The CDR3 contains 17 residues. Between the trimmed V and J ends, which lost 2 bases and 0 bases, there was a span of 16 bases. Looked up from germline, CDR1 is MNHEY and CDR2 is SVGAGI. The CDR3 DNA reads as TGTGCCAGCAGTTACGGGGGGGGGGGACCCTCTAACTATGGCTACACCTTC. Amino acid sequence: CASSYGGGGPSNYGYTF.

This sequence joins TRBV28 and TRBJ1-2, with D possibly being TRBD1 (6 bases). The V end lost 6 bases, the J end lost 0 bases, and 14 bases lay between the germline ends. CDR3 length: 15 residues. Germline CDR1 reads MDHEN; CDR2 reads SYDVKM. CDR3 nucleotide sequence: TGTGCCAGCAGCCCCCGGACAGCTTCTAACTATGGCTACACCTTC. Its translation: CASSPRTASNYGYTF.

The V and J genes are TRBV28 and TRBJ1-2, with D possibly matching TRBD1 (5 bases). The CDR3 has 16 amino acids. Germline loops: CDR1 MDHEN, CDR2 SYDVKM. Trimming took 6 bases from V and 0 from J, leaving 17 bases between them. The CDR3 DNA follows: TGTGCCAGCAGCTTCCTTGACAGAATCTCTAACTATGGCTACACCTTC. Encoded protein: CASSFLDRISNYGYTF.

This chain connects TRBV6-5 to TRBJ2-1, with TRBD2 matching 8 bases. The germline V gene encodes CDR1 MNHEY and CDR2 SVGAGI. The ends lost 7 bases at V and 9 bases at J; junction bases unmatched: 8. This CDR3 comprises 13 residues. CDR3 amino acids: CASTPGGAGEQFF. CDR3 bases: TGTGCCAGCACCCCGGGAGGGGCGGGTGAGCAGTTCTTC.

There are a few counts of this clonotype. This rearrangement joins TRBV6-2 or TRBV6-3 to TRBJ1-1; D gene unclear. Per germline, CDR1 MNHEY and CDR2 SVGEGT. There are 12 residues in the CDR3. Trimming stripped 5 bases from V and 10 bases from J, with 14 bases between. The CDR3 protein is CASSTDPIRAFF. The CDR3 DNA reads as TGTGCCAGCAGTACCGACCCGATCCGAGCTTTCTTT.

V is TRBV19 and J is TRBJ2-1; TRBD2 might be the D (6 bases). Germline V lookup: CDR1 LNHDA, CDR2 SQIVND (reference sequence). This CDR3 has 11 residues. The V end lost 7 bases, the J end lost 7 bases, and 8 bases lay between the germline ends. DNA for the CDR3: TGTGCCAGTATAGCGGCAAATGAGCAGTTCTTC. Translated, it gives CASIAANEQFF.

Regarding this clonotype: The CDR3 ends on some other residue instead of the conserved phenylalanine or tryptophan, so this is likely a read error. The J gene is TRBJ1-6, the V gene TRBV19, with 7 bases that match TRBD1. The CDR3 is made up of 16 amino acids. Germline V CDR1 and CDR2: LNHDA, SQIVND (reference sequence). Unmatched junction bases numbered 12, after V lost 5 bases and J lost 8 bases. CDR3 nucleotide sequence: TGTGCCAGTAGTTCGCCCTGGGACAGCTTGGATTCACCCCTCCACTCT. The encoded protein is CASSSPWDSLDSPLHS.

J is TRBJ1-1 and V is TRBV5-1; D call uncertain. Looked up from germline, CDR1 is SGHRS and CDR2 is YFSETQ. V was cut by 4 bases and J by 4 bases, with 11 bases left in between. This CDR3 is built from 13 residues. The CDR3 is CASSQRVPTEAFF. CDR3 DNA: TGCGCCAGCAGCCAAAGGGTTCCCACTGAAGCTTTCTTT.

The CDR3 coding sequence is TGTGCCAGCAGTGAAGGGGAGACAGGGTCTACCGATAACTATGGCTACACCTTC. Translated: CASSEGETGSTDNYGYTF. The chain employs TRBV6-1 and TRBJ1-2; 7 bases align to TRBD1. J was trimmed by 1 base and V by 1 base; bases with no gene match: 12. The CDR3 consists of 18 residues. Looked up from germline, CDR1 is MNHNS and CDR2 is SASEGT.

This clonotype was seen many times. The chain recombines TRBV7-2 with TRBJ2-2; 12 nucleotides match TRBD2. This CDR3 has 15 amino acids. The J segment lost 6 bases and the V segment lost 2 bases, leaving 1 base of the junction unmatched. Germline V lookup: CDR1 SGHTA, CDR2 FQGNSA. CDR3 amino acids: CASSLRLAGAGELFF. CDR3 in DNA: TGTGCCAGCAGCTTAAGACTAGCGGGGGCCGGGGAGCTGTTTTTT.

This clonotype was seen only a few times. The chain employs TRBV20-1 and TRBJ1-6; D call uncertain. The CDR3 runs to 18 residues. V was pared by 0 bases and J by 0 bases, with 15 bases between. Germline CDR1 is DFQATT and CDR2 is SNEGSKA (reference sequence). CDR3 sequence: CSARDLGLESSYNSPLHF. For the CDR3, the DNA is TGCAGTGCTAGAGATCTAGGCCTCGAGAGCTCCTATAATTCACCCCTCCACTTT.

This clonotype was detected only a few times. The chain has TRBV7-9 and TRBJ2-7; D possibly corresponds to TRBD1 (6 bases). The CDR3 consists of 13 residues. V lost 5 bases, J lost 3 bases, and 11 bases lay in between. The germline V gene encodes CDR1 SEHNR and CDR2 FQNEAQ (reference sequence). The CDR3 spells CASSAGTLYEQYV. CDR3 sequence (DNA): TGTGCCAGCAGCGCCGGGACACTCTACGAGCAGTACGTC.

This clonotype was observed once. A much larger clone differs by one base, so this may be a read error. The rearrangement joins TRBV7-8 to TRBJ2-3; 9 bases are shared with TRBD2. Germline values: CDR1 SGHVS, CDR2 FQNEAQ. CDR3 length: 17 amino acids. CDR3 loop: CASSLRVAGAGTDMQYF. CDR3 sequence (DNA): TGTGCCAGCAGCTTAAGGGTAGCGGGGGCTGGTACAGATATGCAGTATTTT.

Many counts were recorded for this clonotype. The CDR3 sequence is CASSLVWASGATDTQYF. The CDR3 nucleotides read TGTGCCAGCAGCTTAGTATGGGCTAGCGGGGCCACAGATACGCAGTATTTT. The rearrangement joins TRBV7-2 to TRBJ2-3; 9 nucleotides align to TRBD2. V was pared by 1 base and J by 2 bases, with 7 bases of the junction left unmatched. Germline lookup yields CDR1 SGHTA and CDR2 FQGNSA. The CDR3 totals 17 residues. Together with reference TRBV7-2 and TRBJ2-3, the CDR3 gives the full variable domain: GAGVSQSPSNKVTEKGKDVELRCDPISGHTALYWYRQSLGQGLEFLIYFQGNSAPDKSGLPSDRFSAERTGGSVSTLTIQRTQQEDSAVYLCASSLVWASGATDTQYFGPGTRLTVL.

The chain recombines TRBV10-1 with TRBJ2-1, with a possible D match to TRBD2 (7 bases). V was cut by 6 bases and J by 6 bases, with 12 bases left in between. The germline V gene encodes CDR1 WNHNN and CDR2 SYGVQD (reference sequence). The CDR3 loop spans 13 amino acids. The CDR3 region has the DNA TGCGCCAGCAGACCCGCGGGGGCCAATGAGCAGTTCTTC. The encoded protein is CASRPAGANEQFF.

This clonotype has more than one count but fewer than ten. The V call is TRBV10-3, the J call TRBJ1-2, with D perhaps TRBD1 (6 bases). This CDR3 is built from 17 residues. Trimming took off 6 bases at V and 0 bases at J, with 20 bases between the two ends. Germline CDR1 reads ENHRY; CDR2 reads SYGVKD. The chain's CDR3 is CAIRRGIWKEPNYGYTF. As DNA, the CDR3 is TGTGCCATCAGAAGGGGGATTTGGAAAGAGCCTAACTATGGCTACACCTTC.

This clonotype was picked up a small number of times. A much larger clone lies one base from this, so it may be a read error. This chain uses TRBV7-9 with TRBJ2-2; D remains ambiguous. The CDR3 sequence is 13 residues long. V was pared by 5 bases and J by 0 bases, with 4 bases between. In germline, CDR1 is SEHNR, CDR2 FQNEAQ (reference sequence). Here the CDR3 reads CASSRTNTGELFF. CDR3 nucleotide sequence: TGTGCCAGCAGCCGGACGAACACCGGGGAGCTGTTTTTT.